This is a list of T cell receptor beta chains from one sample in a study of T-cell memory formation after mild COVID-19. TCRdb reanalysed the 5' RACE reads using MiXCR and keeps one entry per CDR3 protein. The sample holds hundreds of thousands of distinct CDR3 sequences; 15% are singletons and the top ten take 2.1%. Sample: PBMCs or a T cell subset sorted from them (not recorded which). The receptors come from an adult woman who had mild COVID-19 (a few samples of this study predate the infection). Cell type and time point are not known. Both conserved end residues are part of each CDR3. D genes are given only for firm matches. Expanded clones are given a class, and other clones once, few, many or no size at all.

V: TRBV3-1
D: TRBD1
J: TRBJ1-1
size: -
DNA: TGTGCCAGCAGCCCCTCGGACAGGGGAAAGGCTGAAGCTTTCTTT
CDR3: CASSPSDRGKAEAFF

V: TRBV14
D: -
J: TRBJ2-7
size: few
DNA: TGTGCCAGCAGCCAAGGGCCGGGGCGAAGGTACGAGCAGTACTTC
CDR3: CASSQGPGRRYEQYF

V: TRBV5-5
D: TRBD2
J: TRBJ2-2
size: few
DNA: TGTGCCAGCAGCCACGGACTAGCGGGAGGGCCCGCCGGGGAGCTGTTTTTT
CDR3: CASSHGLAGGPAGELFF

V: TRBV18
D: -
J: TRBJ2-1
size: -
DNA: TGTGCCAGCTCACCGGCCCCCCTGCAGTTCGATGAGCAGTTCTTC
CDR3: CASSPAPLQFDEQFF

V: TRBV5-4
D: TRBD2
J: TRBJ2-1
size: many
DNA: TGTGCCAGCAGCTTGACTAGCGGGTTCTACAATGAGCAGTTCTTC
CDR3: CASSLTSGFYNEQFF

V: TRBV28
D: -
J: TRBJ1-6
size: few
DNA: TGTGCCAGCAGTCAGGACCCTTCACCCCTCCACTTT
CDR3: CASSQDPSPLHF

V: TRBV20-1
D: TRBD2
J: TRBJ2-3
size: -
DNA: TGCAGTGCTAACCGAAACCGTCGGCTAGCGGGAGGCACAGATACGCAGTATTTT
CDR3: CSANRNRRLAGGTDTQYF

V: TRBV10-3
D: TRBD1
J: TRBJ1-1
size: few
DNA: TGTGCCATCAGAGCGGACAGGGGAAGAGCTTTCTTT
CDR3: CAIRADRGRAFF

V: TRBV15
D: TRBD1
J: TRBJ1-1
size: few
DNA: TGTGCCACCAGCATTAGGGGACAGGGGGCGCGGGAAGCTTTCTTT
CDR3: CATSIRGQGAREAFF

V: TRBV19
D: -
J: TRBJ2-3
size: few
DNA: TGTGCCAGTAAGACCAGGCCCACAGATACGCAGTATTTT
CDR3: CASKTRPTDTQYF

V: TRBV9
D: TRBD1
J: TRBJ1-2
size: -
DNA: TGTGCCAGCAGCGCTACAGGGGTGGGCAACTATGGCTACACCTTC
CDR3: CASSATGVGNYGYTF

V: TRBV4-1
D: -
J: TRBJ2-5
size: few
DNA: TGCGCCAGCAGCCAAGGGGGAATGGCATTAACTGGCCCCCTTCGGGAGACCCAGTACTTC
CDR3: CASSQGGMALTGPLRETQYF

V: TRBV12-3/TRBV12-4
D: -
J: TRBJ2-7
size: -
DNA: TGTGCCAGCACCCCCCGGGACGGCACTAAGGTTCGAGAGCAGTACTTC
CDR3: CASTPRDGTKVREQYF

V: TRBV7-2
D: -
J: TRBJ1-4
size: few
DNA: TGTGCCAGCGGTGCAACTAATGAAAAACTGTTTTTT
CDR3: CASGATNEKLFF

V: TRBV6-2/TRBV6-3
D: TRBD2
J: TRBJ2-3
size: few
DNA: TGTGCCAGCAGTTACTCCGGACTAGGTACAGATACGCAGTATTTT
CDR3: CASSYSGLGTDTQYF

V: TRBV6-1
D: -
J: TRBJ1-5
size: -
DNA: TGTGCCAGCGCAGGGTTTAGCAATCAGCCCCAGCATTTT
CDR3: CASAGFSNQPQHF

V: TRBV5-1
D: -
J: TRBJ2-1
size: few
DNA: TGCGCCAGCAGCTCCCAAGGGCTAAACTACAATGAGCAGTTCTTC
CDR3: CASSSQGLNYNEQFF

V: TRBV20-1
D: TRBD1
J: TRBJ1-3
size: -
DNA: TGCAGTGCTGGCGACAGGGGGCCTGGAAACACCATATATTTT
CDR3: CSAGDRGPGNTIYF

V: TRBV7-2
D: TRBD2
J: TRBJ2-3
size: few
DNA: TGTGCCAGCAGCCCAAGAACACTAGCGACCACAGATACGCAGTATTTT
CDR3: CASSPRTLATTDTQYF

V: TRBV7-9
D: -
J: TRBJ2-3
size: few
DNA: TGTGCCAGCAGCTTAGGGGACGCAGCGGGAGATACGCAGTATTTT
CDR3: CASSLGDAAGDTQYF

V: TRBV7-2
D: TRBD2
J: TRBJ2-7
size: few
DNA: TGTGCCAGCAGCAAGCTAGCGGAGTGGGGTTACGAGCAGTACTTC
CDR3: CASSKLAEWGYEQYF

V: TRBV20-1
D: -
J: TRBJ2-7
size: few
DNA: TGCAGTGCTAGGAGGGTGGAGACCTACGAGCAGTACTTC
CDR3: CSARRVETYEQYF

V: TRBV12-3/TRBV12-4
D: -
J: TRBJ1-1
size: -
DNA: TGTGCCAGCACCACCGTGTACACTGAAGCTTTCTTT
CDR3: CASTTVYTEAFF

V: TRBV4-1
D: -
J: TRBJ1-5
size: -
DNA: TGCGCCAGCAGCCAAGTGTACCTAGGGGACCAGCCCCAGCATTTT
CDR3: CASSQVYLGDQPQHF

V: TRBV19
D: -
J: TRBJ1-3
size: -
DNA: TGTGCCAGTAAGGACAGTAGCTCTGGAAACACCATATATTTT
CDR3: CASKDSSSGNTIYF

V: TRBV20-1
D: -
J: TRBJ2-1
size: few
DNA: TGCAGTCCTTCTGAAGTCAGGGTGCGATTCTTC
CDR3: CSPSEVRVRFF

V: TRBV6-5
D: -
J: TRBJ2-7
size: -
DNA: TGTGCCAGCAGTTACCGGGCCTCCTACGAGCAGTACTTC
CDR3: CASSYRASYEQYF

V: TRBV4-2
D: -
J: TRBJ1-1
size: -
DNA: TGTGCCAGCAGCCAATCAACAGGTAAAGCTTTCTTT
CDR3: CASSQSTGKAFF